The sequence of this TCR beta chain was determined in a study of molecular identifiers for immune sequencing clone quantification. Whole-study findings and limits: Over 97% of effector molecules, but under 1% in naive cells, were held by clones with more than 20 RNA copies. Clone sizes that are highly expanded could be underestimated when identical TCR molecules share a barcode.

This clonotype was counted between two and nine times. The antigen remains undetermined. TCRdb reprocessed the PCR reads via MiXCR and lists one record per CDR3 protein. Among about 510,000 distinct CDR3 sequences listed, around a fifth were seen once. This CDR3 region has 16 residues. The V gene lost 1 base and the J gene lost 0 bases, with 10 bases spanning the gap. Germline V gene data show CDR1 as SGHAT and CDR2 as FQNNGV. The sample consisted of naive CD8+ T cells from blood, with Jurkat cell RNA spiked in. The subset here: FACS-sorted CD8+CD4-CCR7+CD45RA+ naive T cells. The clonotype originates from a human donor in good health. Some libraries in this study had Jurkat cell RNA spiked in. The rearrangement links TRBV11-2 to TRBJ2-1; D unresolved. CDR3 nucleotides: TGTGCCAGCAGCTTAGGTAGCTGGAGCTCCTACAATGAGCAGTTCTTC. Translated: CASSLGSWSSYNEQFF.